The 2 T cell receptor beta chains listed next were all sequenced from one sample in a study of T cells after yellow fever vaccination. Each CDR3 protein gets one entry after TCRdb re-called the 5' RACE reads with MiXCR. The sample yields some 500,000 distinct CDR3 sequences, roughly 13% seen once. The sequencing here drew on PBMCs, taken on the day of the yellow fever booster vaccination. All receptors come from a young man who received the YFV17D yellow fever vaccine.

The V and J genes are TRBV6-2 or TRBV6-3 and TRBJ2-5; 10 bases agree with TRBD1. In germline, CDR1 is MNHEY, CDR2 SVGEGT. Germline trimming cut 2 bases from V and 3 bases from J; bases unmatched to any gene: 3. The CDR3 is 15 residues long. The CDR3 DNA sequence: TGTGCCAGCAGTTACCCTGGGACAGGGGAAGAGACCCAGTACTTC. Its translation is CASSYPGTGEETQYF.

This clonotype appeared many times. The chain couples TRBV5-6 to TRBJ2-7; the D call may be TRBD1 or TRBD2 (5 bases each). The germline CDR1 and CDR2 sequences are SGHDT and YYEEEE. CDR3 size: 14 residues. V lost 6 bases and J 3 bases, leaving 16 bases between the germline ends. DNA of the CDR3: TGTGCCAGCACCCCCGAGGGGACCGGCTACGAGCAGTACTTC. Residues: CASTPEGTGYEQYF.